The T cell receptor (beta chain) described here comes from a study of CD8+CD57+ T cells in acquired aplastic anemia. Study details: The mean DNA yield obtained from sorted CD4+ and CD8+ cells came to about 3 ug.

This CDR3 comprises 17 residues. CDR1 is SEHNR, CDR2 FQNEAQ, per germline (reference sequence). V shed 5 bases and J shed 5 bases, with 24 bases lying between them. This clonotype was seen many times. Genomic DNA constituted the template upon which TCR beta VDJ and CDR3 profiling was performed. TCRdb recomputed calls from the reads with MiXCR, one row per CDR3 protein. The data hold some 68,000 distinct CDR3 sequences, with approximately 51% observed a single time. The J gene is TRBJ1-1, the V gene TRBV7-9; weak D call: TRBD1 (6 bases). This sequence originates from a human donor in good health, serving as a control. The sample taken for sequencing was sorted CD4+, CD8+, or CD8+CD57+ T cells (not recorded which) from PBMCs. The CDR3 spells CASSQGGVGGFRTEAFF. CDR3 in DNA: TGTGCCAGCAGCCAAGGAGGTGTAGGGGGATTCCGGACTGAAGCTTTCTTT.